These 2 T cell receptor beta chains originate from one sample sequenced in a study of T-cell memory formation after mild COVID-19. Via MiXCR, TCRdb re-called the 5' RACE reads, giving one row per CDR3 protein. The profile covers under 200,000 distinct CDR3 sequences, with around a tenth appearing a single time and approximately 3.4% taken by the ten largest. The sequencing sample was made of PBMCs or a T cell subset sorted from them (not recorded which). Every receptor here comes from a man younger than 35 who had mild COVID-19 (a few samples of this study predate the infection). Cell type and time point are not known.

The gene calls are TRBV28 and TRBJ1-6, with D hard to call. Germline V gene sequence: CDR1 MDHEN, CDR2 SYDVKM. V lost 2 bases, J lost 7 bases, and 27 bases lay in between. The length of the CDR3 is 20 residues. For the CDR3, the DNA is TGTGCCAGCAGTTTAATTCCCCCCCTTAGCACGGGGATGGGGAATTCACCCCTCCACTTT. This sequence encodes CASSLIPPLSTGMGNSPLHF.

A word on this clonotype: Mismatch with germline at one junction end may stem from a read error. In nucleotides, the CDR3 is TGTTCCAGCAGCTTACGAAACACAGGGGCGAAAGAGACCCAGTACTTC. Translation: CSSSLRNTGAKETQYF. The chain uses TRBV7-8 and TRBJ2-5; TRBD1 matches at 7 bases. This CDR3 is 16 amino acids long. The germline V gene has CDR1 SGHVS and CDR2 FQNEAQ.